This TCR beta chain stems from a study of blood T cells in healthy people across ages. CDR3 length equals 17 residues. The V and J ends lost 2 bases and 1 base, in that order; junction bases with no gene match: 8. The germline gives CDR1 SGHRS, CDR2 YFSETQ. Combining a sample-barcoded 5' primer with a J-beta primer mix, a second PCR ran for about 6 to 11 cycles. TCRdb re-derived calls from the 5' RACE reads in MiXCR, one entry per CDR3 protein. The table lists over 1,300,000 distinct CDR3 sequences, 45% to 70% of them singletons. Source material: blood. This sequence was found in a young man in good health. The rearrangement links TRBV5-1 to TRBJ1-2; the match to TRBD1 covers 10 bases. The CDR3 reads CASSFNPGTGDNYGYTF. The CDR3 DNA is TGCGCCAGCAGCTTCAACCCCGGGACAGGGGATAACTATGGCTACACCTTC.